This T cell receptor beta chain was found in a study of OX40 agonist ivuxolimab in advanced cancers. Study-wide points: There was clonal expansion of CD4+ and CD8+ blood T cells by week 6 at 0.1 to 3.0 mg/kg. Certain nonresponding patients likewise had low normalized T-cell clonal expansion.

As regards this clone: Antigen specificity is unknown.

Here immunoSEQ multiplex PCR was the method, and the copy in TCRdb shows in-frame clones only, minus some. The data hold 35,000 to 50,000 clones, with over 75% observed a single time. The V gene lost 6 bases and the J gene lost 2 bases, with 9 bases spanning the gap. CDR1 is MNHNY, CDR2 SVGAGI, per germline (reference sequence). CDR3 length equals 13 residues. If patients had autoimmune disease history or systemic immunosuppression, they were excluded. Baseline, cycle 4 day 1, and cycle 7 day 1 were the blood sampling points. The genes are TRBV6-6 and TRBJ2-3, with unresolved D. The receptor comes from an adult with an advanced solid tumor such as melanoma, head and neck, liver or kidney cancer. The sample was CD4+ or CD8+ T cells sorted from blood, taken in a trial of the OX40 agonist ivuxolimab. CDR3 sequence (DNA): TGTGCCAGCAGCCCTGTGTCCACAGATACGCAGTATTTT. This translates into CASSPVSTDTQYF.